These 31 T cell receptor beta chains were all obtained from the same sample, sequenced in a study of blood T cells in healthy people across ages. Sample-barcoded 5' priming and a J-beta primer mix drove a second PCR of roughly 7 to 11 cycles. TCRdb re-called the 5' RACE reads with MiXCR, one entry per CDR3 protein. Among about 830,000 distinct CDR3 sequences listed, around two thirds were seen once. Sequencing used blood. The receptor set was obtained from a man aged 25 to 40 in good health.

The CDR3 loop reads CAISESRAIASSDTQYF. As DNA, the CDR3 is TGTGCCATCAGTGAGTCGAGGGCGATAGCGAGCTCAGATACGCAGTATTTT. The chain has TRBV10-3 and TRBJ2-3, with D maybe TRBD2 (5 bases). From germline, CDR1 is ENHRY and CDR2 SYGVKD. CDR3 length: 17 residues. V was pared by 0 bases and J by 4 bases, with 17 bases between.

The chain couples TRBV7-9 to TRBJ2-5; TRBD1 agrees at 7 bases. The germline V gene encodes CDR1 SEHNR and CDR2 FQNEAQ (reference sequence). This CDR3 region has 16 residues. Trimming at V came to 5 bases and at J to 0 bases, leaving 9 bases not matched to a gene. The CDR3 DNA sequence: TGTGCCAGCAGCGAAAGACAGGGACCCAACCAAGAGACCCAGTACTTC. Encoded protein: CASSERQGPNQETQYF.

The rearrangement joins TRBV5-1 to TRBJ2-5, with D unclear. The CDR3 is 17 amino acids. Germline CDR1 is SGHRS and CDR2 is YFSETQ. Trimming removed 3 bases from V and 0 bases from J, with 18 bases in between. CDR3 residues: CASSWEQLPHHQETQYF. CDR3 bases: TGCGCCAGCAGCTGGGAACAGCTACCCCATCACCAAGAGACCCAGTACTTC. Supplemented by reference TRBV5-1 and TRBJ2-5, the full variable domain reads KAGVTQTPRYLIKTRGQQVTLSCSPISGHRSVSWYQQTPGQGLQFLFEYFSETQRNKGNFPGRFSGRQFSNSRSEMNVSTLELGDSALYLCASSWEQLPHHQETQYFGPGTRLLVL.

The chain has TRBV12-3 or TRBV12-4 and TRBJ2-7, with a possible D match to TRBD2 (5 bases). CDR3 size: 11 residues. Trimming shortened V by 6 bases and J by 5 bases, and 8 bases separated the two germline ends. CDR3 coding DNA: TGTGCCAGCAGGGCGGGTAACGAGCAGTACTTC. This gives the protein CASRAGNEQYF.

The chain uses TRBV4-2 and TRBJ2-7; TRBD2 agrees at 11 bases. The V gene end was trimmed by 0 bases and the J gene end by 7 bases; junction bases not matched to a gene: 8. CDR1 is LGHNA and CDR2 is YNFKEQ in the germline V gene. CDR3 length equals 16 residues. CDR3 bases: TGTGCCAGCAGCCAAGATCTAGCGGGGGGATACAATGAGCAGTACTTC. This sequence encodes CASSQDLAGGYNEQYF.

This clonotype was seen a handful of times. The rearrangement links TRBV27 to TRBJ2-1; 11 nucleotides line up with TRBD2. The CDR3 has 17 amino acids. Germline V gene data show CDR1 as MNHEY and CDR2 as SMNVEV (reference sequence). The J segment lost 6 bases and the V segment lost 1 base, leaving 8 bases of the junction unmatched. The chain's CDR3 is CASSLFGSTSGVNEQFF. CDR3 bases: TGTGCCAGCAGTTTATTCGGGTCGACTAGCGGGGTCAATGAGCAGTTCTTC.

The V and J genes are TRBV7-3 and TRBJ2-1, with 10 positions matching TRBD2. After removal of 1 base from V and 7 bases from J, the junction contained 7 bases not matched to a gene. Germline V gene sequence: CDR1 SGHTA, CDR2 FQGTGA. The CDR3 is made up of 16 amino acids. CDR3 residues: CASSLNPSGGGNEQFF. The CDR3 nucleotides read TGTGCCAGCAGCTTAAATCCTAGCGGGGGAGGAAATGAGCAGTTCTTC.

This clonotype appeared a few times. The chain uses TRBV5-5 and TRBJ2-1, with 9 nucleotides matching TRBD1. This CDR3 region has 16 residues. Trimming took 0 bases from V and 3 from J; bases not matched to a gene: 4. Germline V gene data show CDR1 as SGHKS and CDR2 as YYEKEE (reference sequence). The CDR3 region has the DNA TGTGCCAGCAGCTTGGCGGGACAGGGCTTCTACAATGAGCAGTTCTTC. Amino acids: CASSLAGQGFYNEQFF.

Only a few counts were recorded for this clonotype. The J gene is TRBJ2-5, the V gene TRBV7-6; tentative D call: TRBD1 (6 bases). Germline V gene sequence: CDR1 SGHVS, CDR2 FNYEAQ. Trimming stripped 2 bases from V and 0 bases from J, with 10 bases between. This CDR3 has 15 residues. In DNA form, the CDR3 reads TGTGCCAGCAGCTTACGGACAGTGTACCAAGAGACCCAGTACTTC. Translating it yields CASSLRTVYQETQYF.

This clonotype was counted once. The rearrangement uses TRBV6-2 or TRBV6-3 and TRBJ2-1; 7 bases line up with TRBD1. This CDR3 is 17 amino acids long. Losses at the gene ends were 7 bases for V and 0 bases for J; bases not matched to a gene: 12. Germline V lookup: CDR1 MNHEY, CDR2 SVGEGT. Written as DNA, the CDR3 is TGTGCCAGCAAAGATACAGGGGAAAGGAGCTCCTACAATGAGCAGTTCTTC. It specifies CASKDTGERSSYNEQFF.

J is TRBJ2-5 and V is TRBV25-1; D unclear. CDR3 length equals 14 residues. In germline, CDR1 is MGHDK, CDR2 SYGVNS. Trimming took off 4 bases at V and 1 base at J, with 10 bases between the two ends. The CDR3 is CASSGILRQETQYF. In DNA, the CDR3 is TGTGCCAGCAGTGGGATCCTCCGCCAAGAGACCCAGTACTTC.

The CDR3, as DNA: TGTGCCAGCAGTTTATCGGCCAAGGGGAACACTGAAGCTTTCTTT. Translated: CASSLSAKGNTEAFF. This rearrangement joins TRBV27 to TRBJ1-1; no clear D. The V and J ends lost 0 bases and 1 base respectively, with 9 bases between them. Per germline, CDR1 MNHEY and CDR2 SMNVEV (reference sequence). The CDR3 covers 15 residues.

This chain connects TRBV7-2 to TRBJ1-5; 7 bases map to TRBD1. This CDR3 has 17 amino acids. Germline trimming cut 0 bases from V and 0 bases from J; bases unmatched to any gene: 5. Per the germline V gene, CDR1 is SGHTA and CDR2 is FQGNSA. Here the CDR3 DNA reads TGTGCCAGCAGCTTAGCGCTAGGGGGCAGTAGCAATCAGCCCCAGCATTTT. Amino acid sequence: CASSLALGGSSNQPQHF.

The chain recombines TRBV9 with TRBJ2-5; the D is unclear. Trimming removed 4 bases from V and 4 bases from J, with 20 bases in between. CDR1 is SGDLS and CDR2 is YYNGEE in the germline V gene. The length of the CDR3 is 16 residues. The CDR3 nucleotides read TGTGCCAGCAGCCCGAGCAATAGGCTGATGGGAGAGACCCAGTACTTC. It yields the protein CASSPSNRLMGETQYF.

The rearrangement joins TRBV5-1 to TRBJ2-7; D is perhaps TRBD2 (5 bases). The CDR3 length is 13 residues. Trimming removed 5 bases at V and 4 bases at J, with 13 bases between. CDR1 and CDR2 (germline): SGHRS, YFSETQ. The CDR3 protein is CASRKAGGYEQYF. CDR3 bases: TGCGCCAGCAGGAAGGCGGGCGGGTACGAGCAGTACTTC. Based on the CDR3 plus reference TRBV5-1 and TRBJ2-7, the full variable domain is KAGVTQTPRYLIKTRGQQVTLSCSPISGHRSVSWYQQTPGQGLQFLFEYFSETQRNKGNFPGRFSGRQFSNSRSEMNVSTLELGDSALYLCASRKAGGYEQYFGPGTRLTVT.

V is TRBV4-2 and J is TRBJ2-1; D is possibly TRBD2 (6 bases). With 10 bases removed from V and 3 bases from J, the gap between germline ends came to 19 bases. The germline gives CDR1 LGHNA, CDR2 YNFKEQ. CDR3 length equals 15 residues. CDR3 amino acids: CANSRGLQNYNEQFF. The CDR3 DNA is TGTGCCAACAGTCGTGGACTACAGAACTACAATGAGCAGTTCTTC.

The gene calls are TRBV29-1 and TRBJ2-5; 10 bases agree with TRBD2. Trimming took 1 base from V and 5 from J; bases not matched to a gene: 7. CDR3 length: 15 residues. Looked up from germline, CDR1 is SQVTM and CDR2 is ANQGSEA. This CDR3 is CSVEVLAGGRETQYF. CDR3 DNA: TGCAGCGTTGAAGTTTTAGCGGGGGGCCGGGAGACCCAGTACTTC.

The DNA for the CDR3 is TGTGCCAGCAGCTGGGTTCGGGGACAACATAACTCTGGGGCCAACGTCCTGACTTTC. It yields the protein CASSWVRGQHNSGANVLTF. The chain carries TRBV7-9 and TRBJ2-6; D is perhaps TRBD1 (6 bases). Trimming took 4 bases from V and 0 from J, leaving 19 bases between them. Germline lookup yields CDR1 SEHNR and CDR2 FQNEAQ (reference sequence). There are 19 residues in the CDR3.

J is TRBJ2-3 and V is TRBV28; 7 bases line up with TRBD2. CDR1 is MDHEN, CDR2 SYDVKM, per germline. The J segment lost 2 bases and the V segment lost 6 bases, leaving 2 bases of the junction unmatched. The CDR3 contains 13 residues. Written as DNA, the CDR3 is TGTGCCAGCAGGGCGGGGGTCACAGATACGCAGTATTTT. It encodes CASRAGVTDTQYF.

The chain couples TRBV7-2 to TRBJ1-2; 8 bases map to TRBD1. After removal of 7 bases from V and 4 bases from J, the junction contained 8 bases not matched to a gene. Germline V gene data show CDR1 as SGHTA and CDR2 as FQGNSA. The CDR3 extends over 14 amino acids. CDR3 region: CASNARQGPYGYTF. CDR3 bases: TGTGCCAGCAACGCCAGACAGGGGCCCTATGGCTACACCTTC.

The table lists this clonotype with a few counts. The J gene is TRBJ2-1, the V gene TRBV7-2; D is ambiguous. The CDR3 is 15 residues long. Trimming took off 5 bases at V and 0 bases at J, with 11 bases between the two ends. Germline V gene data show CDR1 as SGHTA and CDR2 as FQGNSA. The CDR3, as DNA: TGTGCCAGCAGCGACGCAAGATTCTCCTACAATGAGCAGTTCTTC. Its translation: CASSDARFSYNEQFF. The full variable domain, its missing parts supplied by reference TRBV7-2 and TRBJ2-1, is GAGVSQSPSNKVTEKGKDVELRCDPISGHTALYWYRQSLGQGLEFLIYFQGNSAPDKSGLPSDRFSAERTGGSVSTLTIQRTQQEDSAVYLCASSDARFSYNEQFFGPGTRLTVL.

As concerns this clonotype: A much larger clone is a single base away; this may be a read error. This chain uses TRBV20-1 with TRBJ2-3, with TRBD2 as a possible D gene (6 bases). Germline V gene data show CDR1 as DFQATT and CDR2 as SNEGSKA (reference sequence). The CDR3 loop spans 17 amino acids. V shed 4 bases and J shed 8 bases, with 28 bases lying between them. The CDR3 sequence is CSATPPAAGRIEGTQYF. The DNA of the CDR3 is TGCAGTGCTACACCCCCCGCGGCGGGGAGGATTGAGGGTACGCAGTATTTT.

This clonotype was counted between two and nine times. The chain is built from TRBV3-1 and TRBJ1-6; D call uncertain. The CDR3 covers 12 residues. Trimming cost V 0 bases and J 12 bases, with 6 bases left between them. CDR1 and CDR2 from the germline V gene are LGHDT and YNNKEL (reference sequence). The CDR3, as DNA: TGTGCCAGCAGCCAAGAACGACTACCCCTCCACTTT. Translated, it gives CASSQERLPLHF.

In DNA form, the CDR3 reads TGTGCCAGCAGTTTTCTGGGGGGCGCGGAAAACATTCAGTACTTC. Amino acid sequence: CASSFLGGAENIQYF. The chain couples TRBV28 to TRBJ2-4; D tentatively fits TRBD1 or TRBD2 (6 bases each). The CDR3 totals 15 residues. The V end was cut by 3 bases, the J end by 5 bases, with 14 bases between. Germline V gene data show CDR1 as MDHEN and CDR2 as SYDVKM.

This clonotype was picked up a small number of times. The chain recombines TRBV7-2 with TRBJ2-7; the D call may be TRBD1 or TRBD2 (6 bases each). Per germline, CDR1 SGHTA and CDR2 FQGNSA. The CDR3 spans 14 residues. The V and J ends lost 2 bases and 3 bases respectively, with 11 bases between them. CDR3 DNA sequence: TGTGCCAGCAGCTTACGGAAGGGGGGCTACGAGCAGTACTTC. Protein sequence: CASSLRKGGYEQYF.

J is TRBJ1-5 and V is TRBV19; the D gene is possibly TRBD1 (6 bases). Trimming stripped 5 bases from V and 7 bases from J, with 24 bases between. This CDR3 is built from 17 residues. Germline V gives CDR1 LNHDA, CDR2 SQIVND (reference sequence). This CDR3 reads CASSPRGAQGPEQPQHF. The CDR3 DNA sequence: TGTGCCAGTAGTCCCCGTGGGGCTCAGGGGCCGGAACAGCCCCAGCATTTT.

J is TRBJ2-2 and V is TRBV4-3; D unclear. Germline CDR1 and CDR2: LGHNA and YSLEER. V lost 4 bases and J lost 5, with 8 bases in between. The CDR3 has 13 amino acids. The CDR3 region has the DNA TGCGCCAGCAGCCTTGACGGAACCGGGGAGCTGTTTTTT. As protein: CASSLDGTGELFF.

The chain employs TRBV10-3 and TRBJ2-5, with 10 bases fitting TRBD1. The junction had 23 bases not matched to a gene; V was cut back by 2 bases and J by 11 bases. Germline V gives CDR1 ENHRY, CDR2 SYGVKD. The CDR3 extends over 19 amino acids. The CDR3 DNA follows: TGTGCCATCAGTGAGGCTGAACGTTCGGACAGGGGGGTGAAAAATGAGCAGTACTTC. Translated, it gives CAISEAERSDRGVKNEQYF.

This clonotype was found a few times. The rearrangement joins TRBV2 to TRBJ2-6; D may be TRBD2 (7 bases). CDR1 is SNHLY, CDR2 FYNNEI, per germline. V lost 8 bases and J 0 bases, leaving 14 bases between the germline ends. The CDR3 consists of 16 residues. The CDR3 DNA is TGTGCCAGCTCCCCGGGGGGCCGCTCTGGGGCCAACGTCCTGACTTTC. It encodes CASSPGGRSGANVLTF.

Comment on this clonotype: At one boundary the junction diverges from the germline segment, which might be a read error. V gene TRBV2 combines with J gene TRBJ2-3, with 7 bases fitting TRBD2. CDR3 length: 18 amino acids. The germline gives CDR1 SNHLY, CDR2 FYNNEI. In DNA form, the CDR3 reads TGTGCCAGCAGTGAAGCCGTAGGTGCTAGCGGATTCATGGATACGCGGTATTTT. Protein sequence: CASSEAVGASGFMDTRYF.

The chain has TRBV20-1 and TRBJ1-6; D is unresolved. This CDR3 spans 14 amino acids. Germline values: CDR1 DFQATT, CDR2 SNEGSKA (reference sequence). The V end was cut by 2 bases, the J end by 0 bases, with 5 bases between. CDR3 in amino acids: CSARPSSYNSPLHF. The CDR3 region has the DNA TGCAGTGCTAGACCCAGCTCCTATAATTCACCCCTCCACTTT.